The 22 T cell receptor beta chains in this list originate from one sample, sequenced in a study of radiotherapy plus CTLA-4 blockade in lung cancer. The protocol was immunoSEQ multiplex PCR, while the TCRdb copy is restricted to in-frame clones and leaves out a portion. The table has roughly 75,000 clones, 78% seen once; the top ten hold about 23%. The sample consisted of peripheral blood, taken from a patient treated with radiotherapy plus ipilimumab. These receptors were obtained from a human donor with non-small cell lung cancer whose response to radiotherapy plus ipilimumab could not be evaluated. Some clones in this sample may be carry-over from other donors' samples.

CDR3 in DNA: TGTGCCAGCAGTCCGACGGGGTATGAGCAGTTCTTC. Translated: CASSPTGYEQFF. The chain has TRBV6-5 and TRBJ2-1; maybe TRBD2 (5 bases). Germline V CDR1 and CDR2: MNHEY, SVGAGI. There are 12 residues in the CDR3. The V end was cut by 5 bases, the J end by 8 bases, with 10 bases between.

This clone was seen a few times. The rearrangement uses TRBV6-1 and TRBJ2-7; 9 bases fit TRBD1. Losses at the gene ends were 8 bases for V and 7 bases for J; bases not matched to a gene: 6. The CDR3 consists of 12 residues. Germline V gene sequence: CDR1 MNHNS, CDR2 SASEGT. The CDR3 bases are TGTGCCAGCCGCACAGGGGGCAGGGAGCAGTACTTC. Its protein product is CASRTGGREQYF.

The rearrangement joins TRBV5-8 to TRBJ1-4; TRBD1 is a possible D gene (6 bases). Trimming stripped 2 bases from V and 0 bases from J, with 11 bases between. The germline V gene has CDR1 SGHTS and CDR2 YDEGEE. The CDR3 has 16 amino acids. The CDR3 reads CASSLQGKTTNEKLFF. CDR3 nucleotides: TGTGCCAGCAGCTTACAGGGAAAAACAACTAATGAAAAACTGTTTTTT.

This clone was recorded only once. The chain links TRBV6-1 to TRBJ2-2; D is ambiguous. The CDR3 spans 14 residues. The V gene's germline CDR1 is MNHNS and CDR2 SASEGT. V lost 5 bases and J 1 base, leaving 8 bases between the germline ends. CDR3 residues: CASSPSGNTGELFF. CDR3 nucleotides: TGTGCCAGCAGTCCCTCAGGGAACACCGGGGAGCTGTTTTTT.

V is TRBV7-9 and J is TRBJ1-2; 7 nucleotides line up with TRBD1. Losses at the gene ends were 7 bases for V and 0 bases for J; bases not matched to a gene: 8. The CDR3 runs 15 residues. From germline, CDR1 is SEHNR and CDR2 FQNEAQ (reference sequence). In nucleotides, the CDR3 is TGTGCCAGCAATCTACAGGGGTCGCCTAACTATGGCTACACCTTC. The encoded protein is CASNLQGSPNYGYTF.

J is TRBJ2-3 and V is TRBV29-1, with 8 bases aligning to TRBD2. Losses at the gene ends were 5 bases for V and 6 bases for J; bases not matched to a gene: 10. CDR1 SQVTM and CDR2 ANQGSEA come from the germline V gene. This CDR3 contains 14 residues. The CDR3 DNA sequence: TGCAGCGTTAGGGGAGCGGGGGTCGGGGATACGCAGTATTTT. Amino acids: CSVRGAGVGDTQYF.

The chain's CDR3 is CASSPKGQGFSYSGNTIYF. The CDR3 bases are TGTGCCAGCTCACCAAAGGGACAGGGGTTTTCTTACTCTGGAAACACCATATATTTT. The gene calls are TRBV18 and TRBJ1-3; 10 nucleotides align to TRBD1. Per germline, CDR1 KGHSH and CDR2 LQKENI. Unmatched junction bases numbered 10, after V lost 2 bases and J lost 0 bases. This CDR3 comprises 19 residues.

The chain links TRBV18 to TRBJ2-3, with D maybe TRBD1 (6 bases). Deletions cut 6 bases from V and 3 bases from J, with 19 bases between. The CDR3 spans 16 residues. CDR1 is KGHSH and CDR2 is LQKENI in the germline V gene. CDR3 loop: CASSIAEIRGTDTQYF. The DNA for the CDR3 is TGTGCCAGCTCGATCGCGGAGATCAGGGGAACAGATACGCAGTATTTT.

The rearrangement links TRBV5-1 to TRBJ2-5; maybe TRBD1 (6 bases). From germline, CDR1 is SGHRS and CDR2 YFSETQ. The CDR3 extends over 14 amino acids. Trimming cost V 3 bases and J 2 bases, with 11 bases left between them. CDR3 DNA sequence: TGCGCCAGCAGCTCCGGACAGTCGCAAGAGACCCAGTACTTC. This encodes CASSSGQSQETQYF.

This chain joins TRBV11-2 and TRBJ2-7; 8 bases agree with TRBD2. Germline lookup yields CDR1 SGHAT and CDR2 FQNNGV. The CDR3 is 15 amino acids. V trimming: 4 bases; J trimming: 3 bases; junction bases outside the gene matches: 8. The DNA for the CDR3 is TGTGCCAGCAGCTCGCCGGGGGGGACCCTCTACGAGCAGTACTTC. Encoded protein: CASSSPGGTLYEQYF.

The chain recombines TRBV7-3 with TRBJ2-5; 7 bases agree with TRBD2. This CDR3 is built from 14 residues. Trimming at V came to 5 bases and at J to 1 base, leaving 4 bases not matched to a gene. Germline CDR1 SGHTA, CDR2 FQGTGA. CDR3 DNA: TGTGCCAGCAGCAGATCGGGGGGCCAAGAGACCCAGTACTTC. This encodes CASSRSGGQETQYF.

This clone is medium-sized by share. The chain uses TRBV4-1 and TRBJ2-1; 11 bases line up with TRBD1. The CDR3 covers 13 residues. J gave up 7 bases and V 7 bases, and 3 bases lay outside the gene matches. Per the germline V gene, CDR1 is MGHRA and CDR2 is YSYEKL. DNA of the CDR3: TGCGCCAGCAAGGGGACAGGGGGAAATGAGCAGTTCTTC. Translating it yields CASKGTGGNEQFF.

This clone appeared a single time. The chain combines TRBV28 with TRBJ2-1; 8 bases are a match to TRBD1. The CDR3 length is 16 residues. Germline V lookup: CDR1 MDHEN, CDR2 SYDVKM. The junction had 12 bases not matched to a gene; V was cut back by 5 bases and J by 6 bases. The chain's CDR3 is CASSPRTGRGANEQFF. The CDR3 DNA reads as TGTGCCAGCAGTCCTCGGACAGGGCGAGGGGCCAATGAGCAGTTCTTC.

The CDR3 is CASSQGGAGYTF. CDR3 sequence (DNA): TGTGCCAGCAGCCAGGGTGGGGCTGGCTACACCTTC. V and J are TRBV4-2 and TRBJ1-2; D might be TRBD1 (5 bases). Trimming removed 3 bases from V and 7 bases from J, with 9 bases in between. Germline assignment: CDR1 LGHNA and CDR2 YNFKEQ. The CDR3 is 12 amino acids.

This clone was seen a handful of times. The chain links TRBV7-8 to TRBJ1-5; D gene ambiguous. Trimming cost V 4 bases and J 3 bases, with 4 bases left between them. The CDR3 is made up of 12 amino acids. Germline values: CDR1 SGHVS, CDR2 FQNEAQ. CDR3 DNA: TGTGCCAGCAGCTCCCTCAATCAGCCCCAGCATTTT. Amino acid sequence: CASSSLNQPQHF.

This clone was detected a few times. The chain links TRBV6-5 to TRBJ1-5, with D possibly matching TRBD1 (6 bases). V was clipped by 5 bases and J by 3 bases, with 14 bases between them. The CDR3 has 15 residues. The germline V gene encodes CDR1 MNHEY and CDR2 SVGAGI. CDR3 nucleotides: TGTGCCAGCAGTAGCGCGACAGGCCACAATCAGCCCCAGCATTTT. Translation gives CASSSATGHNQPQHF.

V gene TRBV28 combines with J gene TRBJ2-6, with unresolved D. The germline V gene has CDR1 MDHEN and CDR2 SYDVKM. The length of the CDR3 is 15 residues. Trimming took 3 bases from V and 3 from J, leaving 9 bases between them. The CDR3 sequence is CASSLFSLGANVLTF. In nucleotides, the CDR3 is TGTGCCAGCAGTTTGTTTTCTCTTGGGGCCAACGTCCTGACTTTC.

This clone was seen more than once but under ten times. The V call is TRBV4-1, the J call TRBJ1-1, with a weak D call TRBD1 (6 bases). Trimming took off 5 bases at V and 1 base at J, with 11 bases between the two ends. The germline V gene has CDR1 MGHRA and CDR2 YSYEKL. The CDR3 is made up of 14 amino acids. The CDR3 DNA follows: TGCGCCAGCAGCTTCTTACAGGGGAACACTGAAGCTTTCTTT. Translation gives CASSFLQGNTEAFF.

The J gene is TRBJ1-1, the V gene TRBV27; 9 bases are shared with TRBD1. Germline CDR1 reads MNHEY; CDR2 reads SMNVEV (reference sequence). This CDR3 region has 15 residues. V gave up 3 bases and J gave up 0 bases; unmatched junction bases: 2. The CDR3, as DNA: TGTGCCAGCAGTTTGGGGACAGGGATGAACACTGAAGCTTTCTTT. Its protein is CASSLGTGMNTEAFF.

The chain joins TRBV10-3 to TRBJ1-2, with 7 bases matching TRBD1. The V gene end was trimmed by 11 bases and the J gene end by 3 bases; junction bases not matched to a gene: 3. The CDR3 runs 11 residues. CDR1 is ENHRY and CDR2 is SYGVKD in the germline V gene. Written as DNA, the CDR3 is TGTGCCGCGGGGACAGACTATGGCTACACCTTC. Translated, it gives CAAGTDYGYTF.

J is TRBJ2-1 and V is TRBV11-3, with 8 bases identical to TRBD1. V trimming: 1 base; J trimming: 2 bases; junction bases outside the gene matches: 1. CDR3 length equals 15 residues. Germline V gene data show CDR1 as SGHNT and CDR2 as YENEEA. DNA for the CDR3: TGTGCCAGCAGCTTAGGACAGGGGACCTACAATGAGCAGTTCTTC. Amino acid sequence: CASSLGQGTYNEQFF.

This chain uses TRBV28 with TRBJ2-2, with TRBD1 matching 10 bases. CDR1 and CDR2 from the germline V gene are MDHEN and SYDVKM. This CDR3 has 17 amino acids. V shed 4 bases, J shed 1 base, and the junction held 6 bases outside the gene matches. CDR3 in DNA: TGTGCCAGCAGTTCCTCCGGGACAGGGGTGAACACCGGGGAGCTGTTTTTT. This codes for CASSSSGTGVNTGELFF. The variable domain in full, completed from reference TRBV28 and TRBJ2-2, reads DVKVTQSSRYLVKRTGEKVFLECVQDMDHENMFWYRQDPGLGLRLIYFSYDVKMKEKGDIPEGYSVSREKKERFSLILESASTNQTSMYLCASSSSGTGVNTGELFFGEGSRLTVL.